This T cell receptor (beta chain) was recorded in a study of regulatory T cells in long-lasting Graves disease. Time point indicated: newly diagnosed GD, antithyroid drugs for less than 3 months. PBMCs were the source of the RNA used for TCR sequencing. One endocrinology department in Xi'an, China, was where patients came from. This CDR3 comprises 16 residues. Germline CDR1 is SGHTA and CDR2 is FQGNSA. With V trimmed by 5 bases and J by 8 bases, 12 bases remained unmatched. Relying on iRepertoire HTBI primers and Arm-PCR of CDR3 regions, the team built TCR beta libraries. Original analysis: Across all samples, about 62 TRBV segments and 11 to 15 TRBJ segments were identified. In TCRdb, the multiplex PCR reads were re-called with MiXCR into one record per CDR3 protein. V and J calls and clone size were set by TCRdb, not the authors. The sample records 400,000 to 500,000 distinct CDR3 sequences, about 16% being singletons.

This clonotype was detected many times. In addition, the sample was reused for a study of T cells in Graves' hyperthyroidism and ophthalmopathy. That paper adds: Clonotypes that were expanded in thyroid above 0.001 mostly appeared in blood too.

The starting material was peripheral blood mononuclear cells (PBMCs), obtained at new diagnosis, from a patient treated with antithyroid drugs. The sequence was collected from a woman aged 18-35 years with Graves disease. The genes are TRBV7-2 and TRBJ2-1, with 10 nucleotides matching TRBD2. The CDR3 loop reads CASSLILRLAGHEQFF. The DNA of the CDR3 is TGTGCCAGCAGCCTTATCCTCCGACTAGCGGGCCATGAGCAGTTCTTC.